This T cell receptor beta chain was recorded in a study of T cell repertoires in cytomegalovirus infection (dated by TCRdb to the late 2010s). Concerning the study at large: Donor HLA type was relevant to the analysis, because carriage of CMV infection together with the matching HLA type was indicated by public TCR beta signatures.

Study-wide conclusions, independent of this receptor: The ex vivo response was dominated by HLA-C-restricted CMV-specific TCR beta clonotypes, which also provided the single most frequent clonotype in two of eight donors. Carriers of CMV infection plus the relevant HLA type were discriminated by the cumulative frequency of public TCR beta family members in the study cohort and in an independent roughly 400-donor cohort.

Sequenced using an Illumina HiSeq 1500. TCRdb's own reprocessing of the public reads used fastp at Q25 and MiXCR and kept productive beta chains. Each entry merges the rows of one CDR3 protein and shows their most common DNA and genes. For this sample the table gives 350,000 to 550,000 distinct CDR3 sequences, of which roughly 30% were detected only once. The top ten clones comprise approximately 13% of the sample. As to this clonotype: Its antigen is unknown. Base quality data are lacking; no much larger clone is found one base away.

Compared with germline, V lacks 5 bases and J lacks 4 bases; bases without a gene match: 10. The germline V gene supplies CDR1 SGHVS and CDR2 FQNEAQ. Taken from cysteine to phenylalanine, the CDR3 has 15 residues. Only the CDR3 DNA is retained, 45 bases long and in frame from the first base. This receptor was obtained from a human donor in good health (CMV status not recorded). Some clones in this sample may be carry-over from other donors' samples. Material: PBMCs. The rearranged chain carries TRBV7-8 and TRBJ2-7; TRBD1 aligns with 8 central bases. The CDR3 amino acid sequence is: CASSLRDRFIYEQYF. The nucleotides read TGTGCCAGCAGCCTCCGGGACAGGTTTATATACGAGCAGTACTTC.